This T cell receptor (beta chain) originates from a study of early T cells in non-severe SARS-CoV-2 infection (dated by TCRdb to the early 2020s). A note on the overall study: Because TCR sequencing was done on bulk RNA from unsorted whole blood, the alpha and beta chains could not be paired. What the authors observed across the whole study: Matching against VDJdb was skewed toward anti-spike CD8 responses, likely underestimated virus-specific expansions, and missed private and CD4 specificities.

In the germline V gene, CDR1 corresponds to MNHEY and CDR2 to SVGAGI. The CDR3 numbers 15 residues from cysteine through phenylalanine. Left in the record is the CDR3 DNA by itself, 45 bases read in frame from the first base. The V end loses 2 bases and the J end loses 6 bases, and a stretch of 16 bases separates them. Preparation of the library involved 5' RACE. TCRdb records NextSeq 500 as the sequencer. The TCR library protocol attached unique molecular identifiers to individual cDNA molecules to correct for sequencing error and PCR bias. TCR alpha and beta chains were both sequenced, and the abundances of alpha and beta sequences in each sample were closely correlated with each other. Turning to the authors' computational methods: Decombinator V4 was used to annotate the V gene, J gene and CDR3 of the TCR sequences. Expanded TCRs were defined as changing significantly between any two time points under a Poisson model with p below 0.0001. TCR abundances were normalised to the total number of TCRs sequenced in each sample and reported as counts per million. MAIT TCRs were defined by TRAV1-2 paired with TRAJ12, TRAJ20 or TRAJ33, and iNKT TCRs by TRAV10 paired with TRAJ18. VDJdb, accessed 1 November 2021, was searched for CMV, EBV and SARS-CoV-2 annotated TCRs, with TCRs annotated for multiple antigens excluded. In TCRdb, the public reads were trimmed at Q25 with fastp and aligned with MiXCR, with productive beta chains retained. Each CDR3 protein appears once, grouped with its most common genes and DNA. V and J calls and clone size were set by TCRdb, not the authors. The sample includes nearly 110,000 distinct CDR3 sequences, with roughly 10% observed a single time. The ten largest clones represent approximately 8.1% of the sample.

This clonotype was seen at least ten times. Its antigen target is currently unknown. No much larger clonotype is one base removed from it; base qualities were not supplied. Set within a cohort of healthcare workers in London, UK, this nested case-control study involved weekly PCR testing of nasopharyngeal swabs along with blood sampling. Healthcare workers were recruited during the week of the UK lockdown, between 23 and 31 March 2020, and followed weekly for up to roughly 15 weeks. This clonotype was sampled from an adult who was a healthcare worker with PCR-confirmed SARS-CoV-2 infection or an uninfected control (not recorded which). The material sequenced was whole blood. The sequence joins TRBV6-5 to TRBJ1-1; TRBD1 might be the D gene, on 5 matching bases. The nucleotide sequence reads as follows: TGTGCCAGCAGTTACAAGCAGGGTGGGAGGGCTGAAGCTTTCTTT. Its protein is CASSYKQGGRAEAFF.